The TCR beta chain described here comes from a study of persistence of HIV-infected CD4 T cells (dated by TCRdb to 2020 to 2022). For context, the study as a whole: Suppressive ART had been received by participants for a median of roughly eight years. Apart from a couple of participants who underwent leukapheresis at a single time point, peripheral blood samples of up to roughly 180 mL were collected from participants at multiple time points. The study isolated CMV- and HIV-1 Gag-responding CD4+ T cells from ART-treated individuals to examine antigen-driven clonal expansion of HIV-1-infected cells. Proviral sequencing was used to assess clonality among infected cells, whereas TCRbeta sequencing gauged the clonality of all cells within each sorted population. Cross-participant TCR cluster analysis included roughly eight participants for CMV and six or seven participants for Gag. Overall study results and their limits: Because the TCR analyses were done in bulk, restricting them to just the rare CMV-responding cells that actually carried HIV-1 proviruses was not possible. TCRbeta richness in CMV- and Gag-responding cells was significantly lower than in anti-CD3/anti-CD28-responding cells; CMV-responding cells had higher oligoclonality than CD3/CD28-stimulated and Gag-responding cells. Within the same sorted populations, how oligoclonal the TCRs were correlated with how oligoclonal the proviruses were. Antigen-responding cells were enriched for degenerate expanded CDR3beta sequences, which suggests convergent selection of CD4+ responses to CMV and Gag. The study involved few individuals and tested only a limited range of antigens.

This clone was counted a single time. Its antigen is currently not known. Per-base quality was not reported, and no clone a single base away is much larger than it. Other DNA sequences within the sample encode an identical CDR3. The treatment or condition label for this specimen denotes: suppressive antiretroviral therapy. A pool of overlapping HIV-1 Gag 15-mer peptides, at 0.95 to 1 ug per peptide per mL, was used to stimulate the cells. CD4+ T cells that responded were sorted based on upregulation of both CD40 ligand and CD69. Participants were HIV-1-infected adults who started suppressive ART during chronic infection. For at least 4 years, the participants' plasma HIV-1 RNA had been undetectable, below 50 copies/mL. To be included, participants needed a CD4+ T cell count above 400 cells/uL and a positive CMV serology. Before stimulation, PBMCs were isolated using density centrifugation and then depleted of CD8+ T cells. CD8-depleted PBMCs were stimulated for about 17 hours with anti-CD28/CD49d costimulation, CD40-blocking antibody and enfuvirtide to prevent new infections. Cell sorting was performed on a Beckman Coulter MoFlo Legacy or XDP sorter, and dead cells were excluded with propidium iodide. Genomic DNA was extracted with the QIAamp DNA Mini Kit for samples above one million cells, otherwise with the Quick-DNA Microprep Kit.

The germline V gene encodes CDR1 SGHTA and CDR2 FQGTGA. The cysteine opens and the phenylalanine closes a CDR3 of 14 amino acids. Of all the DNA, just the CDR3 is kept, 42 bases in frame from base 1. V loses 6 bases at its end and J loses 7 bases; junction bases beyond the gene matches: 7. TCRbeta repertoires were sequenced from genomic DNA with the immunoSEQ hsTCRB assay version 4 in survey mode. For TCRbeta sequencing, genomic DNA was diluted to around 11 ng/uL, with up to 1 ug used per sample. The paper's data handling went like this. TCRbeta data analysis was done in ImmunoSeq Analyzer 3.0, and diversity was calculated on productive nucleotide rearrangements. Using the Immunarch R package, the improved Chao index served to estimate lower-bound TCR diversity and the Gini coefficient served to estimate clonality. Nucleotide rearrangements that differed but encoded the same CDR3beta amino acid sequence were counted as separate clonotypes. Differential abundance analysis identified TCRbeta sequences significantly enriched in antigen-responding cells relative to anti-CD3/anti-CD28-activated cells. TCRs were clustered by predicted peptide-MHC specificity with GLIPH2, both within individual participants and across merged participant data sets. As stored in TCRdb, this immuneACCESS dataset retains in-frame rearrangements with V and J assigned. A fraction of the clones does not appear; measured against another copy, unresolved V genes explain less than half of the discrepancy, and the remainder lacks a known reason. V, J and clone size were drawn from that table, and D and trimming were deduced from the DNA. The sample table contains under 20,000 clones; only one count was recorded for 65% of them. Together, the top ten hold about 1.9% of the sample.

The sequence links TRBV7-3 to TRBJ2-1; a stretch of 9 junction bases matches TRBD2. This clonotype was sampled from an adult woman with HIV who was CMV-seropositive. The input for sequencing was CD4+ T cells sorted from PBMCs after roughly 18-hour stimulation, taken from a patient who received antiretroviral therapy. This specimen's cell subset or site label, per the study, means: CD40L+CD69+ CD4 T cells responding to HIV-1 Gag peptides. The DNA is TGTGCCAGCAGTTTTAGCGGGGGTGGGAATGAGCAGTTCTTC. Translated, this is CASSFSGGGNEQFF.